The rows below give T cell receptor beta chains drawn from one sample of a study of blood T cells in healthy people across ages. One entry per CDR3 protein results from TCRdb running MiXCR on the 5' RACE reads. The table has 1.5 million to 2 million distinct CDR3 sequences, approximately 40% seen once; the top ten hold under 30%. The specimen sequenced was blood. These receptors originate from a human donor in good health. CDR3s include the opening cysteine and the closing phenylalanine or tryptophan. A D gene is named only where the DNA matches it firmly. Clone size is shown for a subset of rows, as once, few, many or a class of expanded clone.

13 NA TRBJ1-2 NA TRBV20-1 CSARDGPNYGYTF TGCAGTGCTCGGGACGGTCCCAACTATGGCTACACCTTC
13 TRBD2 TRBJ2-1 few TRBV7-2 CASSLVGTNERFF TGTGCCAGCAGCTTAGTTGGGACTAATGAGCGGTTCTTC
15 TRBD1 TRBJ2-5 NA TRBV6-1 CASSEVGTGQETQYF TGTGCCAGCAGTGAAGTGGGGACAGGTCAAGAGACCCAGTACTTC
16 TRBD1 TRBJ2-1 NA TRBV7-3 CAGSITGGASYNEQFF TGTGCCGGCAGCATCACAGGGGGCGCGTCCTACAATGAGCAGTTCTTC
18 TRBD2 TRBJ2-2 NA TRBV7-3 CASSAQTSGGSGTGELFF TGTGCCAGCAGCGCCCAGACTAGCGGGGGAAGCGGCACCGGGGAGCTGTTTTTT
13 NA TRBJ2-3 NA TRBV7-6 CASSLAQSDTQYF TGTGCCAGCAGCTTAGCCCAGTCAGATACGCAGTATTTT
12 NA TRBJ1-5 few TRBV2 CASSDPSEPQHF TGTGCCAGCAGTGATCCGAGTGAGCCCCAGCATTTT
15 TRBD2 TRBJ2-1 few TRBV20-1 CSARDTSGASNEQFF TGCAGTGCTAGAGATACTAGCGGGGCTTCCAATGAGCAGTTCTTC
14 TRBD1 TRBJ2-3 NA TRBV10-3 CAISGTGRTDTQYF TGTGCCATCAGTGGGACAGGGCGCACAGATACGCAGTATTTT
13 NA TRBJ2-7 few TRBV27 CASSRDRHYEQYF TGTGCCAGCAGTCGCGACCGACACTACGAGCAGTACTTC
16 NA TRBJ1-1 NA TRBV18 CASSPRTAGGGTEAFF TGTGCCAGCTCACCTCGGACAGCAGGTGGGGGTACTGAAGCTTTCTTT
15 NA TRBJ1-2 few TRBV4-1 CASSQEVLGDYGYTF TGCGCCAGCAGCCAAGAAGTTCTCGGCGACTATGGCTACACCTTC
13 NA TRBJ1-2 NA TRBV6-2/TRBV6-3 CASGLQGINGYTF TGTGCCAGCGGCCTACAGGGAATCAATGGCTACACCTTC
13 NA TRBJ2-1 NA TRBV7-8 CASSTESGAEQFF TGTGCCAGCAGCACCGAGTCCGGGGCTGAGCAGTTCTTC
14 TRBD2 TRBJ2-1 NA TRBV6-6 CASSRASGGNEQFF TGTGCCAGCAGTAGGGCTAGCGGTGGTAATGAGCAGTTCTTC
15 TRBD1 TRBJ1-2 NA TRBV14 CASSQDRGLYYGYTF TGTGCCAGCAGCCAGGACAGGGGGCTATATTATGGCTACACCTTC
14 TRBD1 TRBJ1-2 many TRBV29-1 CSVHSRTGNYGYTF TGCAGCGTCCACTCTCGGACAGGGAACTATGGCTACACCTTC
14 NA TRBJ1-4 NA TRBV5-6 CASSAWATNEKLFF TGTGCCAGCAGCGCATGGGCAACTAATGAAAAACTGTTTTTT
12 NA TRBJ2-7 few TRBV20-1 CSQSGHTYEQYF TGCAGCCAGTCGGGACACACATACGAGCAGTACTTC
15 TRBD1 TRBJ1-2 few TRBV6-5 CASSYSRTGRDGYTF TGTGCCAGCAGTTACTCGAGGACAGGGAGAGATGGCTACACCTTC
13 NA TRBJ2-7 few TRBV12-3/TRBV12-4 CASSIGVVYEQYF TGTGCCAGCAGCATAGGTGTCGTCTACGAGCAGTACTTC
16 NA TRBJ2-6 NA TRBV27 CASSLSRGTGANVLTF TGTGCCAGCAGTTTATCGCGGGGTACTGGGGCCAACGTCCTGACTTTC
15 TRBD2 TRBJ2-7 few TRBV20-1 CSARGQRGGFGEQYF TGCAGTGCTAGAGGCCAGCGGGGGGGCTTCGGCGAGCAGTACTTC
14 NA TRBJ2-2 once TRBV12-3/TRBV12-4 CATGHHPNTGELFF TGTGCCACCGGACACCACCCGAACACCGGGGAGCTGTTTTTT
13 NA TRBJ1-1 NA TRBV5-1 CASVDGLNTEAFF TGCGCCAGTGTTGACGGATTGAACACTGAAGCTTTCTTT
16 NA TRBJ1-2 NA TRBV12-3/TRBV12-4 CATTLIRHLANYGYTF TGTGCCACCACTTTAATCAGACATTTAGCTAACTATGGCTACACCTTC
10 NA TRBJ1-6 NA TRBV20-1 CSARRSLLHF TGCAGTGCTAGAAGGTCGCTACTCCACTTT
16 NA TRBJ1-6 NA TRBV6-5 CASRQREAPLGSPLHF TGTGCCAGCAGACAAAGGGAAGCCCCTTTGGGTTCACCCCTCCACTTT
14 NA TRBJ2-7 NA TRBV20-1 CSARGDSLLYEQYF TGCAGTGCTAGAGGAGATAGCTTACTCTACGAGCAGTACTTC
13 NA TRBJ1-5 NA TRBV27 CASSSLGNQPQHF TGTGCCAGCAGTAGCCTCGGCAATCAGCCCCAGCATTTT
14 NA TRBJ1-2 NA TRBV5-1 CASSPTDGNYGYTF TGCGCCAGCAGCCCCACGGACGGAAACTATGGTTACACCTTC
11 NA TRBJ2-7 NA TRBV30 CAWTGGFEQYF TGTGCCTGGACAGGGGGGTTCGAGCAGTACTTC
15 TRBD1 TRBJ1-1 NA TRBV6-6 CASSYEGQGGTEAFF TGTGCCAGCAGTTACGAGGGCCAGGGGGGGACTGAAGCTTTCTTT
14 NA TRBJ2-3 once TRBV5-1 CASSLGPEGITQYF TGCGCCAGCAGCTTGGGGCCGGAGGGGATCACGCAGTATTTT
16 NA TRBJ1-2 few TRBV4-3 CASSQVPAAPNYGYTF TGCGCCAGCAGCCAAGTTCCGGCAGCACCTAACTATGGCTACACCTTC
17 NA TRBJ1-4 NA TRBV4-1 CASSQGLFGGSGEKLFF TGCGCCAGCAGCCAAGGTCTCTTCGGGGGCTCGGGGGAAAAACTGTTTTTT
13 NA TRBJ2-5 few TRBV12-3/TRBV12-4 CASSQQGRETQYF TGTGCCAGCAGTCAACAGGGTAGGGAGACCCAGTACTTC
15 NA TRBJ1-4 few TRBV11-1 CASSTTTGLNEKLFF TGTGCCAGCAGCACTACGACAGGACTTAATGAAAAATTGTTTTTT
13 TRBD1 TRBJ1-2 NA TRBV20-1 CSAKVTGEYGYTF TGCAGTGCCAAGGTTACAGGGGAATATGGCTACACCTTC
15 TRBD1 TRBJ1-6 many TRBV7-9 CASSPRTGLNSPLHF TGTGCCAGCAGCCCCCGGACAGGGCTGAATTCACCCCTCCACTTT
14 NA TRBJ2-3 few TRBV12-3/TRBV12-4 CASSLSAPTDTQYF TGTGCCAGCAGTTTGTCGGCCCCCACAGATACGCAGTATTTT
15 TRBD2 TRBJ2-1 once TRBV6-2/TRBV6-3 CASGLAGGAYNEQFF TGTGCCAGCGGTCTGGCGGGGGGCGCGTACAATGAGCAGTTCTTC
15 NA TRBJ2-3 NA TRBV9 CASSVEAGSADTQYF TGTGCCAGCAGCGTAGAGGCAGGGAGTGCAGATACGCAGTATTTT
15 NA TRBJ2-3 NA TRBV5-8 CVSSFEGAIADTQYF TGTGTCAGCAGCTTTGAAGGGGCGATCGCAGATACGCAGTATTTT
15 TRBD2 TRBJ2-7 few TRBV7-2 CASSPGQRGHYEQYF TGTGCCAGCAGCCCAGGGCAGCGGGGGCACTACGAGCAGTACTTC
16 NA TRBJ2-3 few TRBV7-8 CASSLVARVKPDTQYF TGTGCCAGCAGCTTAGTGGCTAGAGTAAAACCAGATACGCAGTATTTT
12 NA TRBJ2-5 few TRBV5-5 CASSWSREAQYF TGTGCCAGCAGCTGGTCTAGGGAGGCCCAGTACTTC
15 NA TRBJ1-2 NA TRBV29-1 CSVGRGGSDDYGYTF TGCAGCGTTGGCAGGGGCGGGTCTGATGACTATGGCTACACCTTC
14 TRBD1 TRBJ2-5 few TRBV4-1 CASSQERQGETQYF TGCGCCAGCAGCCAAGAACGACAGGGTGAGACCCAGTACTTC
16 TRBD2 TRBJ2-1 NA TRBV7-2 CASSSYSSGGAKEQFF TGTGCCAGCAGCTCGTACTCTAGCGGGGGGGCCAAAGAGCAGTTCTTC
14 NA TRBJ2-3 NA TRBV6-4 CASSEWDFTDTQYF TGTGCCAGCAGTGAATGGGATTTCACAGATACGCAGTATTTT
15 TRBD1 TRBJ1-1 few TRBV12-3/TRBV12-4 CASSFIPRGNTKAFF TGTGCCAGCAGTTTTATCCCCAGGGGGAACACTAAAGCTTTCTTT
17 NA TRBJ1-5 NA TRBV20-1 CSATNDRMVGGNQPQHF TGCAGTGCTACAAACGACAGGATGGTCGGGGGCAATCAGCCCCAGCATTTT
14 NA TRBJ2-1 NA TRBV4-3 CASSQVRQDNEQFF TGCGCCAGCAGCCAAGTGCGTCAGGACAATGAGCAGTTCTTC